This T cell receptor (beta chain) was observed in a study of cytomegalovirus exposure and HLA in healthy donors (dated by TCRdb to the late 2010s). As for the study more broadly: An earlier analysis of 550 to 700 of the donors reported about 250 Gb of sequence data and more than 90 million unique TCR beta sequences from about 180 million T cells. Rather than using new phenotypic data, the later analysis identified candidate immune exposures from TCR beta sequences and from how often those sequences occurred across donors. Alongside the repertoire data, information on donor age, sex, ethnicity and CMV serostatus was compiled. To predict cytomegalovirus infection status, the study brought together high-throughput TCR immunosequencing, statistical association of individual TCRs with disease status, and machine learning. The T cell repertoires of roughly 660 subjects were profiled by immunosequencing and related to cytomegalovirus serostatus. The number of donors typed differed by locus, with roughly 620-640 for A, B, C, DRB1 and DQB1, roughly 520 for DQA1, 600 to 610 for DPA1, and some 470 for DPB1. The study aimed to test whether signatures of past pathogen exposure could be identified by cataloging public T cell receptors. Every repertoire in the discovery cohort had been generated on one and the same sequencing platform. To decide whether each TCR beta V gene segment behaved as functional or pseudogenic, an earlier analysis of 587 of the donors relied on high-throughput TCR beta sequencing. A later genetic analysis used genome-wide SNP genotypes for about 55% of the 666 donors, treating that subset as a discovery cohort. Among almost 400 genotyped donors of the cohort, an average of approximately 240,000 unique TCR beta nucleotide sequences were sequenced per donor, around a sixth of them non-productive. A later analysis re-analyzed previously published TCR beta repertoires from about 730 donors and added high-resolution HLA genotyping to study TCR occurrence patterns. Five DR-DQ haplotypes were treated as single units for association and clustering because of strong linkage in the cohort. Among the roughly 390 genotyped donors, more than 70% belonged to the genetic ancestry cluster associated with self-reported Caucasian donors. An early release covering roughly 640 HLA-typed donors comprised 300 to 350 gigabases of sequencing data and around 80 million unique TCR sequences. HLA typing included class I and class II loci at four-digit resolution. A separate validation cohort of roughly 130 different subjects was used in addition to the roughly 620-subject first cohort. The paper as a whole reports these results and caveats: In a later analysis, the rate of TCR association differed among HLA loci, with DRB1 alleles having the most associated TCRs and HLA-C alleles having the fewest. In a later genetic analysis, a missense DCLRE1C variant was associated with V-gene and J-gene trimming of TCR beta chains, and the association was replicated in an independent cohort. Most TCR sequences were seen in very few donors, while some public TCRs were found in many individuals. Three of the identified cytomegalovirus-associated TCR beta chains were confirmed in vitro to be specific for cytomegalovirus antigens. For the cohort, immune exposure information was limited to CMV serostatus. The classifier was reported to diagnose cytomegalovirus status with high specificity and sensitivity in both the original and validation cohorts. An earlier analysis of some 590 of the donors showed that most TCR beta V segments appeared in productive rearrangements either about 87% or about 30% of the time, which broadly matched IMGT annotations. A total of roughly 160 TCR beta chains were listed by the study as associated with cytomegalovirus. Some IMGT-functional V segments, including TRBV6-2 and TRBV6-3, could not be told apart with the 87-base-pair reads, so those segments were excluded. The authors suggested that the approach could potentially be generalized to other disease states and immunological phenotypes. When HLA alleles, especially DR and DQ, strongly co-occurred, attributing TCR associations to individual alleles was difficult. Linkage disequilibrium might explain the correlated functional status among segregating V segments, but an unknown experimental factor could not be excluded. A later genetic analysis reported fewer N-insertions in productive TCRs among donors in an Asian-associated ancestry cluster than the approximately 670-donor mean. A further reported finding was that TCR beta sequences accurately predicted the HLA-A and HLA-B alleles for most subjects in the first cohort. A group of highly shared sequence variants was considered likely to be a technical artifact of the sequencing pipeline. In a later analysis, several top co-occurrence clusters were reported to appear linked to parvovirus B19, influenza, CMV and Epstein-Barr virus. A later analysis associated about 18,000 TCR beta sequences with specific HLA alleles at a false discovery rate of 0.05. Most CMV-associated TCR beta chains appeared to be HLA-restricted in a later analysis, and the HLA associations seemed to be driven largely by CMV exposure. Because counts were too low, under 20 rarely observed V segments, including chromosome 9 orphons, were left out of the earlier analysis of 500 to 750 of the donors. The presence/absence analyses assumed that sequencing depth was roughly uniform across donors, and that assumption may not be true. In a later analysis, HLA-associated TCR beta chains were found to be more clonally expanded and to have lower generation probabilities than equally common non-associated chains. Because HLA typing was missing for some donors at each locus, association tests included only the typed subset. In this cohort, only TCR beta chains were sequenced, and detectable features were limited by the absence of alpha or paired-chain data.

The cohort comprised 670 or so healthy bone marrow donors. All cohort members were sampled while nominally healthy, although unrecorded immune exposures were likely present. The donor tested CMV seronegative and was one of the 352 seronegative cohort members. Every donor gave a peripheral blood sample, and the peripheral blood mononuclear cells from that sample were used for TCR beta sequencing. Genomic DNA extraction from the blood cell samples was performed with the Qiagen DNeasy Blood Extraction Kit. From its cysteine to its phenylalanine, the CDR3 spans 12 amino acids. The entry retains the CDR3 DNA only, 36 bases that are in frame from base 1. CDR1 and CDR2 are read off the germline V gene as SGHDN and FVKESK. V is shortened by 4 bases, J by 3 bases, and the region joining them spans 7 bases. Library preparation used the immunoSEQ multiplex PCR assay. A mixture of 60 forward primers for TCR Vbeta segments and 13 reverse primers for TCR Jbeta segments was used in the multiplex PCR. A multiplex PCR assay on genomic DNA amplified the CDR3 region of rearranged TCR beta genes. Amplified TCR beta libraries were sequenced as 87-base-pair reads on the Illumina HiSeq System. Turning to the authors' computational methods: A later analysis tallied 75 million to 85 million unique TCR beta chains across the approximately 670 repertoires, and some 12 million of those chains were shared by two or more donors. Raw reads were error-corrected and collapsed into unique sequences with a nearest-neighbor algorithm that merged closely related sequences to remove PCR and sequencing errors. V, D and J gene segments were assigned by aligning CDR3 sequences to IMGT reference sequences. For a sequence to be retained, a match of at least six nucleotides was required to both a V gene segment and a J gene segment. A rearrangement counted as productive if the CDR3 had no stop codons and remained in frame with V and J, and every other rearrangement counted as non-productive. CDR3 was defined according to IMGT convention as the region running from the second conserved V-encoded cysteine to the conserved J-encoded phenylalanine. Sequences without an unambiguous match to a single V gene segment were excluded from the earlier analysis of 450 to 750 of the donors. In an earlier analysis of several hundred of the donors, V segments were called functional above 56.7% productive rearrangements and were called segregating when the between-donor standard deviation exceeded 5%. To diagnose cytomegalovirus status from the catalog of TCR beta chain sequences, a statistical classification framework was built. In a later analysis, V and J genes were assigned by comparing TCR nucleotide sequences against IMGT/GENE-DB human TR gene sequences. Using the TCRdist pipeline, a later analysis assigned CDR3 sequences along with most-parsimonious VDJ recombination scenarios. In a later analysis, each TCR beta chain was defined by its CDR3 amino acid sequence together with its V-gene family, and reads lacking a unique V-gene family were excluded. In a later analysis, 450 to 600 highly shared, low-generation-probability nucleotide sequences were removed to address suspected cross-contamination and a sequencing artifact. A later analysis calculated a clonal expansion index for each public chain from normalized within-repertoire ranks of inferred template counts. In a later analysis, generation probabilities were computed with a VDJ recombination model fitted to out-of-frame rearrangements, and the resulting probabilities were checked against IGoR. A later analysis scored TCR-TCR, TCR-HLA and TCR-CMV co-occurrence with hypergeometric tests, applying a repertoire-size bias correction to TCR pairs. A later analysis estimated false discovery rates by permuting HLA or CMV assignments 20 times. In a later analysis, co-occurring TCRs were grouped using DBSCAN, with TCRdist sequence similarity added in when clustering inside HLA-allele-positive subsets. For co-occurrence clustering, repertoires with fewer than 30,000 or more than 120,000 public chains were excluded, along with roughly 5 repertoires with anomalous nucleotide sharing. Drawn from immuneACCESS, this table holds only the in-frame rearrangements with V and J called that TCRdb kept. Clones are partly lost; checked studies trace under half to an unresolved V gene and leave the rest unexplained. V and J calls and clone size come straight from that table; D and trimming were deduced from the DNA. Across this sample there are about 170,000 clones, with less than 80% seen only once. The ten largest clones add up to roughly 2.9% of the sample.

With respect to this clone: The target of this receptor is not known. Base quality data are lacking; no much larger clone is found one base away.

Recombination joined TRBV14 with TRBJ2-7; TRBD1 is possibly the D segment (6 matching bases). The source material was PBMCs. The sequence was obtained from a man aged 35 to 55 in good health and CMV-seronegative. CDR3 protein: CASSRQDYEQYF. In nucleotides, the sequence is TGTGCCAGCAGCCGACAGGACTACGAGCAGTACTTC.